These 11 T cell receptor beta chains were sequenced from one sample in a study of CD8 T cells in ankylosing spondylitis. TCRdb analysed the 5' RACE reads with MiXCR anew, one entry per CDR3 protein. The sample holds 150,000 to 200,000 distinct CDR3 sequences, approximately 13% seen once. The sequencing input was blood, either unsorted or a sorted T cell fraction (not recorded which). All receptors come from a female donor with ankylosing spondylitis or in good health (not recorded which).

The J gene is TRBJ1-2, the V gene TRBV12-3 or TRBV12-4; maybe TRBD1 (6 bases). The CDR3 is 14 residues long. Trimming took off 4 bases at V and 8 bases at J, with 17 bases between the two ends. The CDR3 protein is CASSSQTGLGGYTF. CDR3 DNA: TGTGCCAGCAGTTCTCAGACAGGCTTGGGGGGCTACACCTTC.

This clonotype was detected ten times or more. The V call is TRBV3-1, the J call TRBJ1-2; no definite D call. From germline, CDR1 is LGHDT and CDR2 YNNKEL (reference sequence). This CDR3 contains 13 residues. Between the trimmed V and J ends, which lost 4 bases and 3 bases, there was a span of 9 bases. The CDR3 bases are TGTGCCAGCAGCCTCACTGCTGACTATGGCTACACCTTC. It yields the protein CASSLTADYGYTF. Based on the CDR3 plus reference TRBV3-1 and TRBJ1-2, the full variable domain is DTAVSQTPKYLVTQMGNDKSIKCEQNLGHDTMYWYKQDSKKFLKIMFSYNNKELIINETVPNRFSPKSPDKAHLNLHINSLELGDSAVYFCASSLTADYGYTFGSGTRLTVV.

A few counts support this clonotype. The V gene is TRBV12-3 or TRBV12-4, the J gene TRBJ2-4; D unclear. Trimming cost V 7 bases and J 4 bases, with 5 bases left between them. This CDR3 has 11 residues. As DNA, the CDR3 is TGTGCCAGCACCCGAAAAAACATTCAGTACTTC. It yields the protein CASTRKNIQYF.

The V gene is TRBV5-5, the J gene TRBJ2-2; D gene unclear. The CDR3 covers 15 residues. V dropped 1 base and J dropped 6 bases, with 13 bases sitting between them. Germline-derived CDR1 and CDR2 are SGHKS and YYEKEE (reference sequence). The CDR3 bases are TGTGCCAGCAGCTTGTTGGACCGCCTATCCGGGGAGCTGTTTTTT. This translates into CASSLLDRLSGELFF. The entire variable domain, with the rest obtained from reference TRBV5-5 and TRBJ2-2, is as follows: DAGVTQSPTHLIKTRGQQVTLRCSPISGHKSVSWYQQVLGQGPQFIFQYYEKEERGRGNFPDRFSARQFPNYSSELNVNALLLGDSALYLCASSLLDRLSGELFFGEGSRLTVL.

The V and J genes are TRBV2 and TRBJ2-5; TRBD2 might be the D (5 bases). V lost 7 bases to trimming and J lost 1 base, with 19 bases between them. Looked up from germline, CDR1 is SNHLY and CDR2 is FYNNEI. CDR3 length: 16 amino acids. The CDR3 DNA follows: TGTGCCAGCACCGAGGGAGTGGGTCTAGGCCAAGAGACCCAGTACTTC. Translation gives CASTEGVGLGQETQYF.

This clonotype has at least ten counts. The rearrangement joins TRBV4-1 to TRBJ2-1; D may be TRBD2 (5 bases). The CDR3 runs to 19 residues. V was shortened by 0 bases and J by 0 bases, with 18 bases between the two germline ends. CDR1 and CDR2 from the germline V gene are MGHRA and YSYEKL. The CDR3 sequence: CASSQERRSSGSSYNEQFF. The CDR3 DNA follows: TGCGCCAGCAGCCAAGAGCGTAGGTCCAGCGGTAGCTCCTACAATGAGCAGTTCTTC.

This clonotype was seen repeatedly, ten times or more. The CDR3 loop is CATSRGDRVGFF. The CDR3 bases are TGTGCCACCAGCAGAGGGGACAGGGTAGGCTTCTTC. V and J are TRBV15 and TRBJ2-1; 9 bases align to TRBD1. The CDR3 totals 12 residues. The V segment lost 1 base and the J segment 16 bases; nucleotides outside the gene matches: 5. Germline V CDR1 and CDR2: LNHNV, YYDKDF (reference sequence).

This clonotype was seen many times. CDR3 protein: CASSLSGATSYEQYF. CDR3 sequence (DNA): TGCGCCAGCAGCTTAAGCGGGGCGACGAGCTACGAGCAGTACTTC. The rearrangement links TRBV5-1 to TRBJ2-7; 7 positions agree with TRBD2. The germline V gene has CDR1 SGHRS and CDR2 YFSETQ. The V segment lost 2 bases and the J segment 3 bases; nucleotides outside the gene matches: 8. This CDR3 region has 15 residues.

This clonotype was detected many times. The chain links TRBV12-3 or TRBV12-4 to TRBJ1-6, with 8 positions matching TRBD1. With V trimmed by 6 bases and J by 9 bases, 7 bases remained unmatched. This CDR3 contains 14 residues. The CDR3 region has the DNA TGTGCCAGCAGCCGACAGGGGATGGGTTCACCCCTCCACTTT. Translation gives CASSRQGMGSPLHF.

The table lists this clonotype with many counts. This sequence joins TRBV5-5 and TRBJ2-1, with no clear D. Germline V CDR1 and CDR2: SGHKS, YYEKEE (reference sequence). V dropped 2 bases and J dropped 8 bases, with 5 bases sitting between them. This CDR3 has 11 residues. The CDR3 region has the DNA TGTGCCAGCAGCTTTTCCGATGAGCAGTTCTTC. Residues: CASSFSDEQFF.

In its sample, this clonotype was seen many times. As DNA, the CDR3 is TGTGCCAGCACTCGTCGGCCAGCGGGAGCCAATAATGAGCAGTTCTTC. Its protein product is CASTRRPAGANNEQFF. The genes are TRBV12-3 or TRBV12-4 and TRBJ2-1, with 8 bases identical to TRBD2. The CDR3 extends over 16 amino acids. The V segment lost 7 bases and the J segment 7 bases; nucleotides outside the gene matches: 15.